Each of the 28 T cell receptor beta chains below was sequenced from the same sample in a study of blood T cell repertoires in COVID-19. The method was immunoSEQ multiplex PCR; TCRdb's version includes in-frame clones alone and lacks a portion of them. The sample has hundreds of thousands of clones, roughly 87% seen once. What was sequenced was peripheral blood. These receptors were collected from a man aged 18 to 29 with active or convalescent COVID-19.

The gene calls are TRBV4-3 and TRBJ2-5; D is ambiguous. CDR3 length equals 15 residues. Trimming removed 4 bases at V and 5 bases at J, with 17 bases between. Germline loops: CDR1 LGHNA, CDR2 YSLEER. CDR3 region: CASSPSPSFSETQYF. CDR3 DNA: TGCGCCAGCAGCCCATCGCCTAGTTTTTCGGAGACCCAGTACTTC.

The chain is built from TRBV27 and TRBJ2-7; TRBD2 matches 7 bases. Germline V gene data show CDR1 as MNHEY and CDR2 as SMNVEV (reference sequence). The junction had 4 bases not matched to a gene; V was cut back by 4 bases and J by 1 base. The CDR3 covers 14 residues. The CDR3 is CASSSTGGSYEQYF. The DNA of the CDR3 is TGTGCCAGCAGTTCAACGGGAGGTTCCTACGAGCAGTACTTC.

The CDR3 DNA is TGTGCCAGCAGTCCGGGACAGGGAGAAGCTTTCTTT. This codes for CASSPGQGEAFF. This chain uses TRBV28 with TRBJ1-1; TRBD1 aligns across 9 bases. The germline CDR1 and CDR2 sequences are MDHEN and SYDVKM. CDR3 size: 12 residues. J gave up 8 bases and V 5 bases, and 3 bases lay outside the gene matches.

The chain carries TRBV5-5 and TRBJ2-7, with D perhaps TRBD2 (6 bases). The CDR3 runs to 16 residues. Germline V gene sequence: CDR1 SGHKS, CDR2 YYEKEE (reference sequence). Trimming stripped 1 base from V and 2 bases from J, with 16 bases between. The CDR3 region has the DNA TGTGCCAGCAGCTTGAGGAGGGCGCCGATAACCTACGAGCAGTACTTC. Encoded protein: CASSLRRAPITYEQYF.

This clone came up a few times. J is TRBJ1-4 and V is TRBV18, with no clear D. The V end lost 2 bases, the J end lost 3 bases, and 13 bases lay between the germline ends. Germline CDR1 reads KGHSH; CDR2 reads LQKENI. This CDR3 comprises 16 residues. CDR3 sequence (DNA): TGTGCCAGCTCACCAAGGCCCCCCAGGTCTAATGAAAAACTGTTTTTT. Its translation is CASSPRPPRSNEKLFF.

The J gene is TRBJ2-3, the V gene TRBV3-1 (or the pseudogene TRBV3-2); 13 bases are shared with TRBD2. Germline loops: CDR1 LGHDT, CDR2 YNNKEL (reference sequence). V shed 4 bases and J 2 bases; nucleotides not matched to a gene: 6. The CDR3 is 17 amino acids. For the CDR3, the DNA is TGTGCCAGCAGCCGCAGACTAGCGGGAGGCCCCACAGATACGCAGTATTTT. Translating it yields CASSRRLAGGPTDTQYF.

The V and J genes are TRBV14 and TRBJ2-1, with 13 bases identical to TRBD2. This CDR3 has 17 amino acids. Trimming removed 4 bases from V and 2 bases from J; junction bases left unmatched: 5. Germline CDR1 reads SGHDN; CDR2 reads FVKESK. The CDR3 bases are TGTGCCAGCAGCCGCCGACTAGCGGGAGGACCCTACAATGAGCAGTTCTTC. This translates into CASSRRLAGGPYNEQFF.

This chain links TRBV27 with TRBJ1-1, with no clear D. V was cut by 5 bases and J by 0 bases, with 16 bases left in between. Per germline, CDR1 MNHEY and CDR2 SMNVEV (reference sequence). There are 16 residues in the CDR3. CDR3 sequence reads: CASSPRRGKVNTEAFF. The CDR3 DNA follows: TGTGCCAGCAGTCCCCGACGAGGGAAAGTGAACACTGAAGCTTTCTTT.

The chain joins TRBV7-9 to TRBJ1-5; 8 nucleotides align to TRBD1. The CDR3 spans 13 residues. The germline CDR1 and CDR2 sequences are SEHNR and FQNEAQ (reference sequence). The trim removed 6 bases at V and 5 bases at J, leaving 3 bases unmatched. The CDR3 nucleotides read TGTGCCAGCAGACTGACAGGGGATCAGCCCCAGCATTTT. Amino acids: CASRLTGDQPQHF.

CDR3 sequence reads: CASSLGGRSNTEAFF. CDR3 sequence (DNA): TGCGCCAGCAGCCTGGGGGGGAGGTCAAACACTGAAGCTTTCTTT. The chain employs TRBV5-1 and TRBJ1-1; D possibly corresponds to TRBD1 (5 bases). Per the germline V gene, CDR1 is SGHRS and CDR2 is YFSETQ. This CDR3 comprises 15 residues. Deletions cut 4 bases from V and 2 bases from J, with 15 bases between.

This clone was found a few times. The J gene is TRBJ1-2, the V gene TRBV18; the D is unclear. Trimming removed 2 bases from V and 0 bases from J, with 13 bases in between. The CDR3 spans 16 residues. Germline V CDR1 and CDR2: KGHSH, LQKENI. As DNA, the CDR3 is TGTGCCAGCTCACCATCGTTCGACACCACTAACTATGGCTACACCTTC. Protein sequence: CASSPSFDTTNYGYTF.

This clone was detected a few times. The V call is TRBV7-2, the J call TRBJ1-2, with D possibly being TRBD1 (5 bases). CDR3 length equals 15 residues. The V end was cut by 1 base, the J end by 5 bases, with 14 bases between. Germline V gene data show CDR1 as SGHTA and CDR2 as FQGNSA. CDR3 DNA sequence: TGTGCCAGCAGCTTAGGAACAGGACCTCAATATGGCTACACCTTC. As protein: CASSLGTGPQYGYTF.

The chain combines TRBV6-6 with TRBJ2-7, with TRBD2 matching over 10 bases. The CDR3 sequence is 14 residues long. V lost 4 bases to trimming and J lost 4 bases; unmatched junction nucleotides: 4. The germline V gene encodes CDR1 MNHNY and CDR2 SVGAGI (reference sequence). CDR3 nucleotide sequence: TGTGCCAGCAGTTCTAGCGGGAGAATTTACGAGCAGTACTTC. It is translated as CASSSSGRIYEQYF.

The chain uses TRBV14 and TRBJ1-5; 7 nucleotides match TRBD1. J was trimmed by 3 bases and V by 3 bases; bases with no gene match: 2. The germline V gene encodes CDR1 SGHDN and CDR2 FVKESK. This CDR3 spans 14 amino acids. CDR3 DNA sequence: TGTGCCAGCAGCCAGACAGGGCCCAATCAGCCCCAGCATTTT. This gives the protein CASSQTGPNQPQHF.

The rearrangement uses TRBV7-2 and TRBJ2-3; TRBD2 matches at 9 bases. The CDR3 totals 15 residues. The trim removed 8 bases at V and 6 bases at J, leaving 12 bases unmatched. Germline V gene sequence: CDR1 SGHTA, CDR2 FQGNSA. The CDR3 reads CASVNSGLASDTQYF. DNA for the CDR3: TGTGCCAGCGTAAATTCGGGACTAGCCTCCGATACGCAGTATTTT.

J is TRBJ1-2 and V is TRBV18; D is unresolved. V lost 3 bases and J 8 bases, leaving 16 bases between the germline ends. This CDR3 comprises 14 residues. Germline lookup yields CDR1 KGHSH and CDR2 LQKENI. Written as DNA, the CDR3 is TGTGCCAGCTCACCTTCGCGGGAAAAGATCGGCTACACCTTC. This translates into CASSPSREKIGYTF.

The gene calls are TRBV9 and TRBJ2-2; 8 nucleotides align to TRBD2. This CDR3 has 16 residues. The V gene's germline CDR1 is SGDLS and CDR2 YYNGEE. J gave up 1 base and V 4 bases, and 6 bases lay outside the gene matches. The chain's CDR3 is CASSFTSGMNTGELFF. CDR3 coding DNA: TGTGCCAGCAGCTTCACTAGCGGAATGAACACCGGGGAGCTGTTTTTT.

The chain combines TRBV27 with TRBJ1-2, with D possibly TRBD1 on 6 matching bases. The CDR3 is made up of 15 amino acids. V dropped 0 bases and J dropped 5 bases, with 13 bases sitting between them. The germline V gene encodes CDR1 MNHEY and CDR2 SMNVEV (reference sequence). The CDR3 loop is CASSLSQGFGYGYTF. In DNA, the CDR3 is TGTGCCAGCAGTTTATCCCAGGGGTTCGGATATGGCTACACCTTC.

This chain joins TRBV28 and TRBJ1-5; no firm D call. Germline V CDR1 and CDR2: MDHEN, SYDVKM. Trimming pared 3 bases from V and 3 bases from J, leaving 12 bases between. The CDR3 is 15 amino acids. The CDR3 DNA sequence: TGTGCCAGCAGTTTGTTGAGGCAGTACAATCAGCCCCAGCATTTT. It encodes CASSLLRQYNQPQHF.

The chain carries TRBV28 and TRBJ2-1, with D possibly matching TRBD1 (6 bases). V lost 6 bases and J 7 bases, leaving 22 bases between the germline ends. Germline CDR1 is MDHEN and CDR2 is SYDVKM. The CDR3 spans 16 residues. CDR3 DNA: TGTGCCAGCAGGTTGTCCTTTACCGGGACAACTAATGAGCAGTTCTTC. Protein sequence: CASRLSFTGTTNEQFF.

J is TRBJ1-6 and V is TRBV11-2, with unresolved D. Per germline, CDR1 SGHAT and CDR2 FQNNGV. The CDR3 is made up of 13 amino acids. The V and J ends lost 0 bases and 7 bases respectively, with 4 bases between them. The CDR3 coding sequence is TGTGCCAGCAGCTTAGATCGGAATTCACCCCTCCACTTT. Its translation is CASSLDRNSPLHF.

The chain has TRBV4-1 and TRBJ1-6, with a weak D call TRBD1 (6 bases). Trimming took 0 bases from V and 10 from J, leaving 13 bases between them. Germline V lookup: CDR1 MGHRA, CDR2 YSYEKL. The CDR3 contains 15 residues. DNA of the CDR3: TGCGCCAGCAGCCAAGATTCGGGGGGGCTGTCACCCCTCCACTTT. It yields the protein CASSQDSGGLSPLHF.

CDR3 nucleotides: TGCGCCAGCAGCCCTCCTCAGGGACCGCCAGGGGATGAGCAGTTCTTC. It codes for CASSPPQGPPGDEQFF. The chain joins TRBV5-1 to TRBJ2-1, with D perhaps matching TRBD1 (6 bases). The length of the CDR3 is 16 residues. V dropped 4 bases and J dropped 8 bases, with 22 bases sitting between them. Germline V gives CDR1 SGHRS, CDR2 YFSETQ.

The rearrangement links TRBV15 to TRBJ2-1; no definite D call. The V gene lost 5 bases and the J gene lost 4 bases, with 12 bases spanning the gap. The CDR3 contains 14 residues. Germline CDR1 is LNHNV and CDR2 is YYDKDF (reference sequence). The CDR3 is CATSGPDQYNEQFF. The DNA for the CDR3 is TGTGCCACCAGCGGGCCAGACCAATACAATGAGCAGTTCTTC.

The chain carries TRBV14 and TRBJ2-3; 8 nucleotides align to TRBD2. This CDR3 comprises 16 residues. V dropped 1 base and J dropped 2; count of bases not matched to a gene: 5. Germline V gene lookup returns CDR1 SGHDN and CDR2 FVKESK. In DNA, the CDR3 is TGTGCCAGCAGCCAAGCACTAGCGGTTTACACAGATACGCAGTATTTT. Amino acids: CASSQALAVYTDTQYF.

This rearrangement joins TRBV5-1 to TRBJ2-1; 7 bases are a match to TRBD2. Germline lookup yields CDR1 SGHRS and CDR2 YFSETQ. The CDR3 has 15 residues. The J segment lost 3 bases and the V segment lost 0 bases, leaving 3 bases of the junction unmatched. The CDR3 here is CASSLASGLYNEQFF. CDR3 bases: TGCGCCAGCAGCTTGGCTAGCGGACTCTACAATGAGCAGTTCTTC.

This chain connects TRBV5-1 to TRBJ2-7; possible D gene TRBD2, 6 bases. The CDR3 contains 18 residues. Trimming removed 2 bases from V and 5 bases from J, with 26 bases in between. Germline V gives CDR1 SGHRS, CDR2 YFSETQ. The CDR3 region is CASSLVGQMGGYLDEQYF. The CDR3 region has the DNA TGCGCCAGCAGCTTAGTAGGGCAAATGGGGGGTTATCTGGACGAGCAGTACTTC.

This clone was observed a few times. The chain employs TRBV7-3 and TRBJ2-1, with 10 bases fitting TRBD2. This CDR3 region has 16 residues. Germline lookup yields CDR1 SGHTA and CDR2 FQGTGA. The V gene end was trimmed by 1 base and the J gene end by 10 bases; junction bases not matched to a gene: 10. This CDR3 is CASSLMASGSSHEQFF. CDR3 DNA: TGTGCCAGCAGCTTAATGGCTAGCGGGAGCTCCCACGAGCAGTTCTTC.